The present T cell receptor beta chain was sequenced within a study of human T cells and chemical hapten exposure. Study in general: Diphenylcyclopropenone was administered weekly to the scalp of patients throughout the roughly 25-week study.

Stated time point: patch test 1, 2 weeks after DPC sensitization. Treatment defined: therapeutic diphenylcyclopropenone sensitization with weekly scalp DPC. Alopecia patients deemed DPC-suitable, aged 18 to 70, excluding pregnancy. TCRdb ran MiXCR on the RACE reads and lists one entry per CDR3 protein. The sample carries 350,000 or so distinct CDR3 sequences, about 7% recorded once. Germline CDR1 MNHEY, CDR2 SVGEGT. The V and J ends lost 6 bases and 0 bases respectively, with 8 bases between them. There are 13 residues in the CDR3. This clonotype was counted at least ten times. This rearrangement joins TRBV6-2 or TRBV6-3 to TRBJ1-2; D is unclear. The source is a woman between 18 and 29 years old with alopecia areata. Some clones in this sample may be carry-over from other donors' samples. The sample in question was whole blood, obtained in connection with sensitization to the hapten diphenylcyclopropenone (DPC). CDR3 sequence: CASSTRANYGYTF. Written as DNA, the CDR3 is TGTGCCAGCAGCACCCGAGCTAACTATGGCTACACCTTC.